This note documents a single T cell receptor (beta chain) sequence. It has no known antigen specificity. The input lacks base qualities; no much larger clone sits a single base away. The data derive from a study of blood T cell repertoires in COVID-19 (dated by TCRdb to 2018 to 2021). Regarding the research as a whole: Samples covering the acute and convalescent phases of COVID-19 were provided by collaborators in the United States, Italy and Spain. The material from the prospective study consisted of cDNA or gDNA derived from T cells, B-cell-depleted T cells, or PBMCs. Subjects who had been exposed to COVID-19, were actively infected with it, or had recovered from it provided the deeply sampled blood TCRbeta repertoires that made up the dataset. The repertoires were released in a freely available public database meant as a resource for research on the immune response to SARS-CoV-2. Samples came from the ongoing ImmuneRACE study (first 160 participants) plus 1,254 subjects from 6 global collaborators. Nearly every sample came with metadata listing a de-identified subject ID, COVID-19 status, age in years and sex. Where HLA class I and class II types were available, the types were taken from metadata supplied by the sample provider, not from assay-based typing. Study-level results and caveats: The amount of clinical and demographic metadata varied by source and participant and was provided uncurated.

The immunoSEQ Assay, a bias-controlled multiplex PCR, was used to amplify TCRbeta CDR3 regions from genomic DNA. The authors processed their data as follows. Within the assay, amplification of reference gene primers was used to estimate how many nucleated cells each sample contained. To quantify the absolute abundance of each unique TCRbeta CDR3 rearrangement, sequence reads were collapsed and filtered. Productive Simpson clonality was computed per sample as the square root of Simpson's diversity index over productive rearrangements. Here the immuneACCESS table is served through TCRdb, limited to in-frame sequences with V and J called. Missing clones are a known gap in these copies; in checked studies unresolved V genes cover under half, and the rest lacks a known reason. From that table come the V and J calls and clone size; the DNA was used to work out D and trimming. For this sample the table gives hundreds of thousands of clones, of which approximately 86% were detected only once. Clones ranked in the top ten supply around 1.5% of the sample.

CDR1 LNHDA and CDR2 SQIVND are derived from the germline V gene (reference sequence). Spanning cysteine to phenylalanine, the CDR3 consists of 13 amino acids. Here the CDR3 DNA is all that survives: 39 bases in frame from base 1. Trimming costs V 3 bases and J 5 bases, and their ends lie 8 bases apart. Another Seattle source contributed samples from volunteer blood donors who had recovered from COVID-19. Each collaborating institution followed its own protocols to collect whole blood in K2EDTA tubes. For TCRbeta analysis, collaborator samples were shipped as frozen whole blood, as isolated PBMCs, or as DNA extracted from either sample type.

The clonotype comes from a woman in her fifties or sixties who had recovered from COVID-19. The sample comprised peripheral blood. The V and J genes are TRBV19 and TRBJ1-5; the D segment cannot be called with confidence. The nucleotide sequence reads TGTGCCAGTAGTATGGCGAGGGATCAGCCCCAGCATTTT. Translated, it gives CASSMARDQPQHF.